The present TCR beta chain was sequenced within a study of T-cell memory formation after mild COVID-19. In the study overall: TCR clusters showed largely donor specificity.

Regarding the study as a whole: Contracting CD4+ clones sat mainly in CM and EM; CD8+ in EMRA. There were some responding clones in pre-infection memory, which suggested that cross-reactive memory had joined.

Germline V CDR1 and CDR2: LGHDT, YNNKEL (reference sequence). V gave up 5 bases and J gave up 7 bases, with 17 bases separating them. This CDR3 contains 15 residues. This clonotype has a single count. The antigen remains undetermined. cDNA libraries for TCR alpha and TCR beta, carrying sample barcodes and UMIs, came from 5'RACE with constant-segment primers. Each CDR3 protein is one row after TCRdb ran MiXCR on the 5' RACE reads. In the table there are about 340,000 distinct CDR3 sequences, 20% of which are singletons. Sequenced material: PBMCs or a T cell subset sorted from them (not recorded which). The receptor comes from a man younger than 30 who had mild COVID-19 (a few samples of this study predate the infection). Cell type and time point are not known. The chain is built from TRBV3-1 and TRBJ1-4; perhaps TRBD1 as D (5 bases). The CDR3 sequence: CASSEGPAVPEKLFF. The CDR3 DNA sequence: TGTGCCAGCAGCGAGGGACCGGCCGTTCCTGAAAAACTGTTTTTT.